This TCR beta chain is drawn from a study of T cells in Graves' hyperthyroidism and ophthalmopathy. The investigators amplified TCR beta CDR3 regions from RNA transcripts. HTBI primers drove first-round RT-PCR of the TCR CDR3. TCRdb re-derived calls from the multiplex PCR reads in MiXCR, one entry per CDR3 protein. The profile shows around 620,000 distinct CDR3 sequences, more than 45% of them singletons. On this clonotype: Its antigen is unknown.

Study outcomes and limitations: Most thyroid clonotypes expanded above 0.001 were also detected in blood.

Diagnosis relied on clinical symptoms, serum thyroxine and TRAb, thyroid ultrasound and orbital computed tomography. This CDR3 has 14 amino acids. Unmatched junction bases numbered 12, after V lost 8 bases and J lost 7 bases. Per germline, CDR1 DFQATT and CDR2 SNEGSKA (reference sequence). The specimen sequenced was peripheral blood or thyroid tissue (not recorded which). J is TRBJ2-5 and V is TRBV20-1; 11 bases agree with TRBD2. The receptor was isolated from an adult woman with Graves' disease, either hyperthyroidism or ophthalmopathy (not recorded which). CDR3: CSTTGTSGGGTQYF. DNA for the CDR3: TGCAGTACGACCGGGACTAGCGGAGGGGGGACCCAGTACTTC.